The rows below give T cell receptor beta chains drawn from one sample of a study of response to subunit inactivated influenza vaccine. TCRdb passed the RT-PCR reads through MiXCR, listing each CDR3 protein once. The top ten clones hold 10% to 15% of a sample with 560,000 or so distinct CDR3 sequences, approximately 7.7% of them seen once. The specimen comprised PBMCs from blood, sampled less than 25 months after vaccination. The receptors were gathered from a man between 50 and 69 years old who received an inactivated influenza vaccine. The CDR3 runs from the conserved cysteine through the conserved F or W. The order of the fields is clone size, D gene, V gene, J gene, CDR3 protein, CDR3 DNA. A D gene is named only where the DNA matches it firmly. Not all rows give a size; the values are once, few, many and, for expanded clones, a class.

size: many
D: -
V: TRBV6-2/TRBV6-3
J: TRBJ2-7
CDR3: CASIPGKGVSYEQYF
DNA: TGTGCCAGCATCCCAGGGAAGGGTGTCTCCTACGAGCAGTACTTC

size: -
D: TRBD2
V: TRBV7-8
J: TRBJ2-5
CDR3: CASSPRPSGREETQYF
DNA: TGTGCCAGCAGCCCCCGCCCTAGCGGGAGGGAAGAGACCCAGTACTTC

size: -
D: -
V: TRBV12-3/TRBV12-4
J: TRBJ2-1
CDR3: CASRDSVGREQFF
DNA: TGTGCCAGCAGGGACAGTGTTGGACGTGAGCAGTTCTTC

size: many
D: -
V: TRBV14
J: TRBJ2-1
CDR3: CASSPWITNEQFF
DNA: TGTGCCAGCAGCCCTTGGATAACCAATGAGCAGTTCTTC

size: few
D: TRBD2
V: TRBV7-9
J: TRBJ2-7
CDR3: CASSSAGGPLEQYF
DNA: TGTGCCAGCAGCTCTGCGGGAGGGCCCCTCGAGCAGTACTTC

size: many
D: TRBD2
V: TRBV20-1
J: TRBJ2-2
CDR3: CSARGASGRNTGELFF
DNA: TGCAGTGCCAGAGGAGCTAGCGGGAGGAATACCGGGGAGCTGTTTTTT

size: many
D: -
V: TRBV5-1
J: TRBJ2-5
CDR3: CASSLGLPEETQYF
DNA: TGCGCCAGCAGCTTGGGACTTCCGGAGGAGACCCAGTACTTC

size: many
D: TRBD2
V: TRBV5-8
J: TRBJ2-1
CDR3: CASSLVLWGLAGGYNEQFF
DNA: TGTGCCAGCAGCTTGGTTCTTTGGGGACTAGCGGGGGGTTACAATGAGCAGTTCTTC

size: few
D: TRBD2
V: TRBV20-1
J: TRBJ2-7
CDR3: CSARGASGGPEQYF
DNA: TGCAGTGCTAGAGGGGCTAGCGGGGGACCCGAGCAGTACTTC

size: few
D: -
V: TRBV2
J: TRBJ2-7
CDR3: CASSVFRASYEQYF
DNA: TGTGCCAGCAGTGTGTTCCGGGCGAGCTACGAGCAGTACTTC

size: -
D: -
V: TRBV5-4
J: TRBJ2-7
CDR3: CASSSGRIPSYEQYF
DNA: TGTGCCAGCAGTTCGGGACGCATTCCCTCCTACGAGCAGTACTTC

size: -
D: -
V: TRBV5-5
J: TRBJ2-7
CDR3: CASSAQGFPYEQYF
DNA: TGTGCCAGCAGCGCGCAGGGATTCCCCTACGAGCAGTACTTC

size: many
D: TRBD1
V: TRBV9
J: TRBJ2-7
CDR3: CASSGQGTYEQYF
DNA: TGTGCCAGCAGCGGACAGGGGACCTACGAGCAGTACTTC

size: few
D: -
V: TRBV29-1
J: TRBJ2-3
CDR3: CSVEVRTAPRYGTDTQYF
DNA: TGCAGCGTTGAAGTCCGAACAGCTCCCCGATATGGCACAGATACGCAGTATTTT

size: few
D: TRBD1
V: TRBV7-9
J: TRBJ2-7
CDR3: CASSSGTAFYYEQYF
DNA: TGTGCCAGCAGCTCCGGGACAGCCTTTTACTACGAGCAGTACTTC

size: few
D: -
V: TRBV6-2/TRBV6-3
J: TRBJ1-5
CDR3: CASSYSGTENQPQHF
DNA: TGTGCCAGCAGTTACTCGGGGACTGAAAATCAGCCCCAGCATTTT

size: -
D: -
V: TRBV5-1
J: TRBJ1-4
CDR3: CASSHGRPIVGEKLFF
DNA: TGCGCCAGCAGCCATGGGCGGCCCATCGTCGGCGAAAAACTGTTTTTT

size: -
D: TRBD2
V: TRBV11-2
J: TRBJ2-3
CDR3: CAGSEAGGRDTQYF
DNA: TGTGCCGGGTCCGAGGCGGGGGGGCGTGATACGCAGTATTTT

size: few
D: TRBD2
V: TRBV20-1
J: TRBJ2-3
CDR3: CSAIDLTSGRDTQYF
DNA: TGCAGTGCCATCGATTTGACTAGCGGGAGGGATACGCAGTATTTT

size: few
D: -
V: TRBV4-3
J: TRBJ2-7
CDR3: CASSQSWQGTYEQYF
DNA: TGCGCCAGCAGCCAGTCCTGGCAGGGTACCTACGAGCAGTACTTC

size: -
D: -
V: TRBV7-6
J: TRBJ2-7
CDR3: CASSLGLDGSSYEQYF
DNA: TGTGCCAGCAGCTTAGGCCTCGACGGGAGCTCCTACGAGCAGTACTTC

size: few
D: TRBD1
V: TRBV12-3/TRBV12-4
J: TRBJ2-3
CDR3: CASSSDRANTDTQYF
DNA: TGTGCCAGCAGTTCCGACAGGGCTAACACAGATACGCAGTATTTT

size: few
D: TRBD2
V: TRBV4-3
J: TRBJ2-3
CDR3: CASSQDLSGGTDTQYF
DNA: TGCGCCAGCAGCCAAGATTTGTCGGGAGGGACAGATACGCAGTATTTT

size: few
D: -
V: TRBV3-1
J: TRBJ2-5
CDR3: CASSQERGAGQETQYF
DNA: TGTGCCAGCAGCCAAGAGAGGGGCGCGGGGCAAGAGACCCAGTACTTC

size: -
D: TRBD1
V: TRBV12-3/TRBV12-4
J: TRBJ2-2
CDR3: CASRIQGSVSGELFF
DNA: TGTGCCAGTAGGATACAGGGGAGTGTGTCCGGGGAGCTGTTTTTT

size: few
D: TRBD1
V: TRBV24-1
J: TRBJ1-5
CDR3: CATGRGANQPQHF
DNA: TGTGCCACCGGCAGGGGGGCTAATCAGCCCCAGCATTTT

size: -
D: -
V: TRBV12-3/TRBV12-4
J: TRBJ1-6
CDR3: CASSFGVGRNSPLHF
DNA: TGTGCCAGCAGTTTTGGGGTTGGTCGTAATTCACCCCTCCACTTT

size: -
D: -
V: TRBV7-2
J: TRBJ2-5
CDR3: CASSSPGAQYF
DNA: TGTGCCAGCAGCTCCCCGGGGGCCCAGTACTTC

size: many
D: -
V: TRBV28
J: TRBJ2-7
CDR3: CASSSRRKQYF
DNA: TGTGCCAGCAGTTCCCGGCGAAAGCAGTACTTC

size: -
D: TRBD1
V: TRBV11-1
J: TRBJ2-2
CDR3: CASSAGDRASGELFF
DNA: TGTGCCAGCAGCGCAGGGGACAGGGCGTCCGGGGAGCTGTTTTTT

size: few
D: -
V: TRBV7-9
J: TRBJ2-2
CDR3: CASSPGRFTGELFF
DNA: TGTGCCAGCAGCCCTGGACGGTTCACCGGGGAGCTGTTTTTT

size: few
D: -
V: TRBV6-2/TRBV6-3
J: TRBJ2-3
CDR3: CASSYSGGALTDTQYF
DNA: TGTGCCAGCAGTTACTCGGGGGGGGCCCTCACAGATACGCAGTATTTT

size: -
D: TRBD1
V: TRBV4-3
J: TRBJ1-6
CDR3: CASSKRTGGTYNSPLHF
DNA: TGCGCCAGCAGCAAGAGGACAGGGGGAACCTATAATTCACCCCTCCACTTT

size: -
D: -
V: TRBV4-2
J: TRBJ1-3
CDR3: CASSRDLGSGNTIYF
DNA: TGTGCCAGCAGCCGAGACTTGGGCTCTGGAAACACCATATATTTT

size: few
D: -
V: TRBV27
J: TRBJ2-7
CDR3: CASRSGRFTEQYF
DNA: TGTGCCAGCAGGTCGGGACGGTTTACGGAGCAGTACTTC

size: many
D: TRBD2
V: TRBV20-1
J: TRBJ2-7
CDR3: CSARRPGLANEQYF
DNA: TGCAGTGCTAGAAGGCCGGGACTAGCTAACGAGCAGTACTTC

size: -
D: TRBD1
V: TRBV7-6
J: TRBJ1-6
CDR3: CASSDAGGSSPLHF
DNA: TGTGCCAGCAGCGACGCAGGGGGGTCATCACCCCTCCACTTT

size: -
D: -
V: TRBV19
J: TRBJ2-6
CDR3: CASSAYRSLSSGANVLTF
DNA: TGTGCCAGTAGTGCCTACCGGTCCCTCAGCTCTGGGGCCAACGTCCTGACTTTC

size: many
D: TRBD2
V: TRBV20-1
J: TRBJ2-1
CDR3: CSTRAGGHNEQFF
DNA: TGCAGTACCAGAGCGGGAGGGCACAATGAGCAGTTCTTC

size: many
D: TRBD1
V: TRBV10-3
J: TRBJ1-5
CDR3: CAISRDRGGQPQHF
DNA: TGTGCCATCTCCCGGGACAGGGGAGGGCAGCCCCAGCATTTT

size: many
D: -
V: TRBV10-3
J: TRBJ2-2
CDR3: CAISESVATNTGELFF
DNA: TGTGCCATCAGTGAGTCTGTCGCTACCAATACCGGGGAGCTGTTTTTT

size: many
D: -
V: TRBV11-2
J: TRBJ2-7
CDR3: CASSLVTYEQYF
DNA: TGTGCCAGCAGCTTAGTTACCTACGAGCAGTACTTC

size: many
D: -
V: TRBV29-1
J: TRBJ2-3
CDR3: CSAERGGTDTQYF
DNA: TGCAGCGCAGAAAGGGGGGGCACAGATACGCAGTATTTT

size: many
D: -
V: TRBV27
J: TRBJ1-2
CDR3: CASSLKGLDYGYTF
DNA: TGTGCCAGCAGTTTAAAGGGTTTAGACTATGGCTACACCTTC